The rows below give T cell receptor beta chains drawn from one sample of a study of neurological immune-mediated disorders. MiXCR, run by TCRdb on the 5' RACE reads, gives a single entry per CDR3 protein. The sample includes approximately 74,000 distinct CDR3 sequences, about 9% of them seen just once. The sample was PBMCs. These receptors were collected from a man between 45 and 60 years old in good health. CDR3s include the opening cysteine and the closing phenylalanine or tryptophan. A D gene is named only where the DNA matches it firmly. Size values are once, few and many counts, or a class for expanded clones, and some rows have none.

clone_size j_call d_call v_call cdr3_length cdr3_nt cdr3_aa
- TRBJ2-6 - TRBV28 13 TGTGTCAGCAGCTTCTCTGGGGCCAACGTCCTGACTTTC CVSSFSGANVLTF
many TRBJ2-7 - TRBV12-3/TRBV12-4 14 TGTGCCAGCACCCCGGACGCCGGAGTCTACGAGCAGTACTTC CASTPDAGVYEQYF
many TRBJ2-7 - TRBV20-1 14 TGCAGTGCTAGGGTAGTACAGGGCCCCTACGAGCAGTACTTC CSARVVQGPYEQYF
- TRBJ2-3 - TRBV7-3 12 TGTCCCAGCAGACCAATCAAAGATACGAAGTATTTT CPSRPIKDTKYF
many TRBJ1-4 - TRBV28 14 TGTGCCAGCAGGTCCGGGACGGGAAATGAAAAACTGTTTTTT CASRSGTGNEKLFF
- TRBJ1-6 TRBD1 TRBV20-1 13 TGCAGTGCTACCCGACAGGGTAGTTCACCCCTCCACTTT CSATRQGSSPLHF
- TRBJ2-1 - TRBV7-6 16 TGTGCCAGCAGCCCCTCTGTGGGAATCTCCTACAATGAGCAGTTCTTC CASSPSVGISYNEQFF
- TRBJ1-1 - TRBV5-1 15 TGCGCCAGCAGCTTGTCCCCGGGGGCGAACACTGAAGCTTTCTTT CASSLSPGANTEAFF
- TRBJ2-7 - TRBV28 13 TGTGCCACCCTGGGGACACCCGCCTACGAGCAGTACTTC CATLGTPAYEQYF
- TRBJ1-1 - TRBV7-2 16 TGTGCCAGCAGCGGATCGGCTCGGCGAGCGAACACTGAAGCTTTCTTT CASSGSARRANTEAFF
many TRBJ1-6 - TRBV6-2/TRBV6-3 12 TGTGCCAGCAGTTCGGACAGTGAACCCCTCCACTTT CASSSDSEPLHF
many TRBJ2-1 - TRBV20-1 15 TGCAGTGCTAGAGATCAGAGTCGTACCTACAATGAGCAGTTCTTC CSARDQSRTYNEQFF
many TRBJ2-2 TRBD1 TRBV5-8 16 TGTGCCAGCCGACGGAAGGGGACAGTTAACACCGGGGAGCTGTTTTTT CASRRKGTVNTGELFF
many TRBJ1-5 TRBD1 TRBV28 15 TGTGCCAGCAGTCTCCTCGCCGCCCCAGGGGGGGCCCAGCATTTT CASSLLAAPGGAQHF
many TRBJ2-3 TRBD2 TRBV6-6 15 TGTGCCAGCAGTCCACTAGCGGGTAGTGCAGATACGCAGTATTTT CASSPLAGSADTQYF
many TRBJ2-2 - TRBV7-2 17 TGTGCCAGCAGCACACCCCGTGGGACAACGAACACCGGGGAGCTGTTTTTT CASSTPRGTTNTGELFF
many TRBJ1-3 - TRBV29-1 12 TGCAGCGTAGCCTTATCTGGAAACACCATATATTTT CSVALSGNTIYF
few TRBJ2-3 TRBD2 TRBV7-2 18 TGTGCCAGCAGCTTAGGGCCTCTCGGCGGGGGGGCAGGGGATACGCAGTATTTT CASSLGPLGGGAGDTQYF
many TRBJ1-1 - TRBV7-3 14 TGTGCCAGCAGCTTATCCTCAGGGAACACTGAAGCTTTCTTT CASSLSSGNTEAFF
many TRBJ2-7 - TRBV5-1 13 TGCGCCAGCAGCTGGGACGGCACTGGGCAGCAGTACTTC CASSWDGTGQQYF
many TRBJ2-3 TRBD2 TRBV5-1 15 TGCGCCAGCAGGACTAGCGGGGGAACCACAGATACGCAGTATTTT CASRTSGGTTDTQYF
many TRBJ2-5 - TRBV5-1 14 TGCGCCACCTCTGGGATGGCGGCGGAAGAGACCCAGTACTTC CATSGMAAEETQYF
many TRBJ2-1 TRBD2 TRBV6-1 15 TGTGCCAGCAGGGCCCGGGGGGTGTCTTACAATGAGCAGTTCTTC CASRARGVSYNEQFF
many TRBJ2-7 TRBD2 TRBV20-1 13 TGCAGTGCAAGGGGACTAAGTGTACGCGAGCAGTACTTC CSARGLSVREQYF